These 21 T cell receptor beta chains originate from one sample sequenced in a study of T cells expressing NK-cell markers (dated by TCRdb to between 2020 and 2021). Receptors were amplified or captured by 5' RACE. TCRdb lists the instrument as Illumina HiSeq 2000. TCRdb reprocessed the sequencing reads and holds a single record per CDR3 protein sequence, with no DNA. The sample's records list approximately 440,000 distinct CDR3 sequences. The biggest ten clones account for over 1.3% of the sample. The sample was blood T cells: a sorted CD56 or NKG2C T cell subset, CD4+ or CD8+ T cells, or bulk PBMC T cells (not recorded which). The receptors here all came from a woman aged 45-65 years in good health. Donor details come from another sample of the same person, matched by shared clones.

This chain joins TRBV3-1 and TRBJ2-1; TCRdb picks TRBD2, but there is no DNA to check that call. This CDR3 has 14 residues. Germline V gene sequence: CDR1 LGHDT, CDR2 YNNKEL (reference sequence). The CDR3 is CASSQAAGLSEQFF.

This chain links TRBV6-5 with TRBJ1-2; with no DNA, the TCRdb D assignment of TRBD1 cannot be verified. Germline V gene sequence: CDR1 MNHEY, CDR2 SVGAGI. The CDR3 consists of 16 residues. CDR3 loop: CATSKTRDILSYGYTF.

The chain employs TRBV7-9 and TRBJ1-4; TCRdb gives TRBD1 as the D gene, but with no DNA this cannot be confirmed. CDR3 length: 15 amino acids. Germline V gene lookup returns CDR1 SEHNR and CDR2 FQNEAQ (reference sequence). The CDR3 sequence: CASSFSRGTDEKLFF.

V usage is TRBV19 and J usage is TRBJ1-2; the TCRdb call, TRBD1, lacks DNA for checking. The CDR3 length is 15 residues. Germline V gives CDR1 LNHDA, CDR2 SQIVND (reference sequence). The CDR3 region is CASSLLGGLLYGYTF.

The chain is built from TRBV5-1 and TRBJ2-1; checking the TCRdb D call of TRBD2 is not possible without DNA. Per the germline V gene, CDR1 is SGHRS and CDR2 is YFSETQ. The CDR3 extends over 16 amino acids. The CDR3 here is CASSSGLAGGPVEQFF.

The chain recombines TRBV12-3 or TRBV12-4 with TRBJ1-3; TCRdb reports TRBD1, a call that lacks DNA to check it against. The CDR3 contains 15 residues. CDR3 sequence: CASSPGLFSGNTIYF.

V is TRBV5-1 and J is TRBJ2-1; the D call of TRBD2 rests on TCRdb alone, since no DNA is present to check it. The CDR3 loop spans 15 amino acids. Germline CDR1 and CDR2: SGHRS and YFSETQ. The CDR3 sequence: CASSLWGEGRNEQFF.

V gene TRBV29-1 combines with J gene TRBJ2-1; the TRBD1 assignment by TCRdb is unverifiable without DNA. CDR3 size: 14 residues. Germline values: CDR1 SQVTM, CDR2 ANQGSEA. CDR3 residues: CSVGGRSPNNEQFF.

The chain carries TRBV10-1 and TRBJ2-7; absent DNA, TCRdb's TRBD1 call cannot be checked. Germline-derived CDR1 and CDR2 are WNHNN and SYGVQD (reference sequence). This CDR3 is built from 18 residues. The CDR3 region is CASSESISGTHGAYEQYF.

The chain has TRBV7-8 and TRBJ2-1; lacking DNA, the TRBD2 call made by TCRdb goes unchecked. The germline gives CDR1 SGHVS, CDR2 FQNEAQ. The CDR3 covers 18 residues. This CDR3 reads CASSLEGVGLGTYNEQFF.

V and J are TRBV5-6 and TRBJ2-1; TCRdb names TRBD1, which stays unverified in the absence of DNA. Germline loops: CDR1 SGHDT, CDR2 YYEEEE. The CDR3 covers 15 residues. The CDR3 reads CASSFGTGLRAEQFF.

The CDR3 loop is CASTGLAEYNEQFF. V usage is TRBV11-2 and J usage is TRBJ2-1; TCRdb reports TRBD2, a call that lacks DNA to check it against. The length of the CDR3 is 14 residues. Germline CDR1 SGHAT, CDR2 FQNNGV. Complete variable domain (other parts from reference TRBV11-2 and TRBJ2-1): EAGVAQSPRYKIIEKRQSVAFWCNPISGHATLYWYQQILGQGPKLLIQFQNNGVVDDSQLPKDRFSAERLKGVDSTLKIQPAKLEDSAVYLCASTGLAEYNEQFFGPGTRLTVL.

This chain joins TRBV24-1 and TRBJ2-1. This CDR3 comprises 18 residues. Germline CDR1 KGHDR, CDR2 SFDVKD. The CDR3 sequence is CATSESRNMVNSYNEQFF.

The chain uses TRBV20-1 and TRBJ2-3; as DNA is missing, the TRBD2 call by TCRdb cannot be tested. The length of the CDR3 is 16 residues. From germline, CDR1 is DFQATT and CDR2 SNEGSKA (reference sequence). The CDR3 loop reads CSARVLVAGVTDTQYF.

The chain employs TRBV11-2 and TRBJ2-2. Germline CDR1 SGHAT, CDR2 FQNNGV. This CDR3 spans 17 amino acids. The CDR3 loop reads CASSSTISVANTGELFF.

The chain joins TRBV5-1 to TRBJ1-1. The CDR3 spans 14 residues. The germline V gene encodes CDR1 SGHRS and CDR2 YFSETQ. The CDR3: CASSLGQTYTEAFF.

The chain couples TRBV20-1 to TRBJ2-1; TCRdb's D gene call, TRBD2, goes unchecked for lack of DNA. Per germline, CDR1 DFQATT and CDR2 SNEGSKA (reference sequence). CDR3 length equals 18 residues. The CDR3 region is CSARGFSVAGVLYNEQFF.

V and J are TRBV5-1 and TRBJ2-1; as DNA is missing, the TRBD2 call by TCRdb cannot be tested. The CDR3 covers 14 residues. Per germline, CDR1 SGHRS and CDR2 YFSETQ. The CDR3: CASSLAALGNEQFF.

This sequence joins TRBV11-2 and TRBJ1-2; TCRdb's D gene call, TRBD1, goes unchecked for lack of DNA. This CDR3 region has 16 residues. The germline V gene encodes CDR1 SGHAT and CDR2 FQNNGV. The CDR3 reads CASSLEPWDRNYGYTF.

The V and J genes are TRBV28 and TRBJ1-1; the TCRdb call, TRBD1, lacks DNA for checking. The CDR3 covers 14 residues. The germline gives CDR1 MDHEN, CDR2 SYDVKM. The CDR3 loop is CASSLRWGAGEAFF.

V is TRBV5-1 and J is TRBJ2-1; TCRdb's D call of TRBD2 is untestable without DNA. This CDR3 comprises 16 residues. Germline V CDR1 and CDR2: SGHRS, YFSETQ. This CDR3 reads CASSQLAGGVYNEQFF.